Following are 22 T cell receptor beta chains from one sample sequenced in a study of cytomegalovirus exposure and HLA in healthy donors. The study ran its PCR with 60 Vbeta and 13 Jbeta primers. Clones were read by immunoSEQ multiplex PCR, and TCRdb kept only the in-frame ones, dropping some. Among some 100,000 clones listed, about 74% were seen once. Sequenced input: PBMCs. Source of these receptors: a female donor in good health and CMV-seronegative.

This clone has only one observation. The V gene is TRBV5-5, the J gene TRBJ1-1; no clear D gene. V lost 2 bases and J lost 0, with 11 bases in between. The CDR3 is 15 residues long. Germline loops: CDR1 SGHKS, CDR2 YYEKEE (reference sequence). The CDR3 bases are TGTGCCAGCAGCTTCGGTCGGTTCATGAACACTGAAGCTTTCTTT. Translated: CASSFGRFMNTEAFF.

V is TRBV12-5 and J is TRBJ2-7, with a possible D match to TRBD2 (7 bases). V gave up 1 base and J gave up 7 bases, with 17 bases separating them. This CDR3 is built from 15 residues. CDR1 and CDR2 (germline): LGHNT, FRNRAP. As DNA, the CDR3 is TGTGCTAGTGGTTTGGGAGCGGGACACCAAGAGGAGCAGTACTTC. Translating gives CASGLGAGHQEEQYF. Full variable domain (missing parts from reference TRBV12-5 and TRBJ2-7): DARVTQTPRHKVTEMGQEVTMRCQPILGHNTVFWYRQTMMQGLELLAYFRNRAPLDDSGMPKDRFSAEMPDATLATLKIQPSEPRDSAVYFCASGLGAGHQEEQYFGPGTRLTVT.

V is TRBV6-5 and J is TRBJ2-3; TRBD2 is a possible D gene (6 bases). V was trimmed by 5 bases and J by 2 bases, leaving 11 bases between them. The CDR3 sequence is 14 residues long. Germline V gives CDR1 MNHEY, CDR2 SVGAGI. The CDR3 nucleotides read TGTGCCAGCAGTGAAGGCGGGGACACAGATACGCAGTATTTT. Residues: CASSEGGDTDTQYF.

The J gene is TRBJ1-1, the V gene TRBV6-5; TRBD1 aligns across 10 bases. The CDR3 length is 14 residues. CDR1 and CDR2 from the germline V gene are MNHEY and SVGAGI. V lost 7 bases, J lost 4 bases, and 6 bases stayed unmatched. The DNA for the CDR3 is TGTGCCAGCAAGCGACAGGGGGCGCCCACTGAAGCTTTCTTT. It translates to CASKRQGAPTEAFF.

This chain uses TRBV2 with TRBJ2-3, with 7 nucleotides matching TRBD1. The CDR3 extends over 13 amino acids. The junction had 8 bases not matched to a gene; V was cut back by 3 bases and J by 11 bases. Germline CDR1 SNHLY, CDR2 FYNNEI. The CDR3 nucleotides are TGTGCCAGCAGTGATCTCCGGCAGGGGGAGCAGTATTTT. Amino acids: CASSDLRQGEQYF.

This chain uses TRBV19 with TRBJ1-2; D is undetermined. V dropped 9 bases and J dropped 0 bases, with 11 bases sitting between them. In germline, CDR1 is LNHDA, CDR2 SQIVND (reference sequence). The length of the CDR3 is 13 residues. CDR3 in amino acids: CASSRSANYGYTF. DNA for the CDR3: TGTGCCAGCTCTCGTTCAGCTAACTATGGCTACACCTTC.

This rearrangement joins TRBV6-5 to TRBJ2-7, with D maybe TRBD1 (5 bases). The V end was cut by 4 bases, the J end by 3 bases, with 10 bases between. Germline V gives CDR1 MNHEY, CDR2 SVGAGI. This CDR3 comprises 13 residues. The CDR3 here is CASSLRQSYEQYF. The CDR3 coding sequence is TGTGCCAGCAGTTTAAGACAGAGCTACGAGCAGTACTTC.

V usage is TRBV5-6 and J usage is TRBJ2-2; 13 positions match TRBD2. This CDR3 is 17 amino acids long. The V segment lost 3 bases and the J segment 0 bases; nucleotides outside the gene matches: 2. Germline V lookup: CDR1 SGHDT, CDR2 YYEEEE. DNA for the CDR3: TGTGCCAGCAGCTGGGGGACTAGCGGGACGAACACCGGGGAGCTGTTTTTT. Encoded protein: CASSWGTSGTNTGELFF. Using reference TRBV5-6 and TRBJ2-2 for the parts outside the CDR3, the full variable domain is DAGVTQSPTHLIKTRGQQVTLRCSPKSGHDTVSWYQQALGQGPQFIFQYYEEEERQRGNFPDRFSGHQFPNYSSELNVNALLLGDSALYLCASSWGTSGTNTGELFFGEGSRLTVL.

The chain employs TRBV7-9 and TRBJ2-3; D not resolved. The germline V and J ends were trimmed by 5 bases and 3 bases, with 6 bases remaining between them. Germline V gives CDR1 SEHNR, CDR2 FQNEAQ (reference sequence). This CDR3 region has 12 residues. The CDR3, as DNA: TGTGCCAGCAGCGTACAAACAGATACGCAGTATTTT. Translation: CASSVQTDTQYF.

J is TRBJ2-7 and V is TRBV30, with D uncertain. CDR1 and CDR2 (germline): GTSNPN, SVGIG (reference sequence). This CDR3 contains 13 residues. V lost 3 bases to trimming and J lost 4 bases, with 13 bases between them. CDR3 nucleotide sequence: TGTGCCTGGAGCCCCTCTTTTTTTTACGAGCAGTACTTC. As protein: CAWSPSFFYEQYF.

This chain links TRBV12-5 with TRBJ2-1; 11 nucleotides agree with TRBD2. V lost 2 bases and J lost 6; bases outside the gene matches: 15. Germline loops: CDR1 LGHNT, CDR2 FRNRAP. The CDR3 has 19 amino acids. The CDR3, as DNA: TGTGCTAGTGGTTTGCCGAAAGGTAGCGGGGGGGCCAACGGCAATGAGCAGTTCTTC. Translation gives CASGLPKGSGGANGNEQFF.

The sample holds one count of this clone. The gene calls are TRBV15 and TRBJ1-2; D may be TRBD1 (6 bases). CDR1 and CDR2 from the germline V gene are LNHNV and YYDKDF (reference sequence). The CDR3 spans 16 residues. V shed 0 bases and J shed 5 bases, with 16 bases lying between them. The CDR3 sequence: CATSRDAGQRLYGYTF. CDR3 DNA sequence: TGTGCCACCAGCAGAGATGCAGGACAGCGTCTTTATGGCTACACCTTC.

This clone occurred a few times. J is TRBJ1-1 and V is TRBV7-2; D is unclear. CDR1 and CDR2 (germline): SGHTA, FQGNSA. V dropped 0 bases and J dropped 1 base, with 6 bases sitting between them. The CDR3 spans 14 residues. The CDR3 nucleotides read TGTGCCAGCAGCTTAGCTAGTTCGAACACTGAAGCTTTCTTT. The encoded protein is CASSLASSNTEAFF.

Remarks on this clone: At one of its ends the junction is not consistent with the germline gene, which may arise from a read error. This chain uses TRBV7-9 with TRBJ2-7; no clear D gene. From germline, CDR1 is SEHNR and CDR2 FQNEAQ (reference sequence). This CDR3 has 12 residues. The CDR3 protein is CSSSLAIYEQYF. As DNA, the CDR3 is TGTTCCAGCAGCTTAGCCATCTACGAGCAGTACTTC.

The chain couples TRBV6-5 to TRBJ1-5; 10 nucleotides line up with TRBD1. CDR3 length: 15 residues. Per the germline V gene, CDR1 is MNHEY and CDR2 is SVGAGI. J lost 7 bases, V lost 5 bases, and 8 bases had no gene match. CDR3 sequence: CASSMTGGGFQPQHF. DNA of the CDR3: TGTGCCAGCAGTATGACAGGGGGCGGCTTCCAGCCCCAGCATTTT.

J is TRBJ1-2 and V is TRBV5-1; the match to TRBD1 covers 8 bases. V lost 7 bases and J lost 9; bases outside the gene matches: 11. The CDR3 is 13 amino acids. In germline, CDR1 is SGHRS, CDR2 YFSETQ. The CDR3 loop reads CASGTGQGLSYTF. The CDR3 bases are TGCGCCAGCGGAACCGGACAGGGTTTGAGCTACACCTTC.

A single count supports this clone. The rearrangement links TRBV27 to TRBJ2-1, with 8 nucleotides matching TRBD2. Germline V gives CDR1 MNHEY, CDR2 SMNVEV (reference sequence). The CDR3 length is 15 residues. Trimming took 3 bases from V and 2 from J; bases not matched to a gene: 3. The CDR3 DNA is TGTGCCAGCAGTTTCGGACTAGCTACCTACAATGAGCAGTTCTTC. Protein: CASSFGLATYNEQFF.

J is TRBJ1-6 and V is TRBV30; 7 bases line up with TRBD1. The CDR3 is 14 amino acids. Trimming took 0 bases from V and 8 from J; bases not matched to a gene: 4. The germline CDR1 and CDR2 sequences are GTSNPN and SVGIG (reference sequence). CDR3 DNA sequence: TGTGCCTGGAGTGTACGACAGGGCGATTCACCCCTCCACTTT. Encoded protein: CAWSVRQGDSPLHF.

V is TRBV5-6 and J is TRBJ2-7; 9 bases align to TRBD2. V shed 0 bases and J 3 bases; nucleotides not matched to a gene: 7. CDR1 is SGHDT and CDR2 is YYEEEE in the germline V gene. This CDR3 contains 16 residues. CDR3 region: CASSLGDWRGGYEQYF. The DNA for the CDR3 is TGTGCCAGCAGCTTGGGGGACTGGCGGGGGGGCTACGAGCAGTACTTC. The full variable domain, completed using reference TRBV5-6 and TRBJ2-7, is DAGVTQSPTHLIKTRGQQVTLRCSPKSGHDTVSWYQQALGQGPQFIFQYYEEEERQRGNFPDRFSGHQFPNYSSELNVNALLLGDSALYLCASSLGDWRGGYEQYFGPGTRLTVT.

In this sample, this clone turned up once. The V and J genes are TRBV30 and TRBJ2-3; 8 bases match TRBD2. V dropped 0 bases and J dropped 1; count of bases not matched to a gene: 12. This CDR3 is 18 amino acids long. Germline assignment: CDR1 GTSNPN and CDR2 SVGIG (reference sequence). CDR3 region: CAWSVGFRLSGGTDTQYF. The CDR3 coding sequence is TGTGCCTGGAGTGTGGGTTTTCGTCTTAGCGGGGGCACAGATACGCAGTATTTT.

This rearrangement joins TRBV27 to TRBJ1-5; D unresolved. This CDR3 is 12 amino acids long. Trimming cost V 1 base and J 11 bases, with 9 bases left between them. The germline gives CDR1 MNHEY, CDR2 SMNVEV (reference sequence). DNA for the CDR3: TGTGCCAGCAGTTTATACGGCGAGGCCCAGCATTTT. It is translated as CASSLYGEAQHF.

This chain joins TRBV29-1 and TRBJ2-1; 7 nucleotides match TRBD1. The CDR3 covers 12 residues. The trim removed 7 bases at V and 4 bases at J, leaving 4 bases unmatched. Germline loops: CDR1 SQVTM, CDR2 ANQGSEA. The CDR3 is CSAADRYNEQFF. CDR3 nucleotides: TGCAGCGCTGCGGACAGGTACAATGAGCAGTTCTTC.